This TCR beta chain was sequenced in a study of CD8+ T cells in alopecia areata. V shed 2 bases and J shed 1 base, with 15 bases lying between them. CDR3 size: 17 residues. The germline V gene has CDR1 SGHTA and CDR2 FQGNSA. This clone has more than one count but fewer than ten. RNA, once extracted, was reverse transcribed into cDNA for use as the sequencing template. Method: immunoSEQ multiplex PCR; TCRdb's copy keeps in-frame clones and lacks some. The sample contains over 150,000 clones, around 60% of which appear only once. The sample's treatment: oral pan-JAK inhibitor, 5-10 mg twice daily. This material consisted of CD4+ T cells sorted from blood, taken at week 4, from a patient treated with tofacitinib. This rearrangement joins TRBV7-2 to TRBJ1-3; D is undetermined. The receptor was derived from a human donor with alopecia areata. The CDR3 sequence: CASSLQLIRVSGNTIYF. The CDR3 DNA sequence: TGTGCCAGCAGCTTACAACTCATACGCGTTTCTGGAAACACCATATATTTT.